This T cell receptor beta chain stems from a study of T cell responses to AZD1222 COVID-19 vaccine. Whole-study findings and limits: Donors skewed white British and female; clonal diversity was possibly underestimated. Unmutated variant regions are reportedly the target of nearly half of TCRs that are spike-specific.

Profiled with immunoSEQ multiplex PCR; TCRdb holds only in-frame clones, not every one. The sample has 130,000 to 150,000 clones; about nine tenths are singletons. The CDR3 covers 13 residues. Between the trimmed V and J ends, which lost 1 base and 2 bases, there was a span of 6 bases. Germline lookup yields CDR1 SGHRS and CDR2 YFSETQ. This clone was observed once. What it binds is unknown. The same CDR3 can be traced to other DNA sequences in this sample. Second-dose intervals of approximately 4 or approximately 12 weeks were pooled. This rearrangement joins TRBV5-1 to TRBJ1-1, with D unresolved. The sample consisted of peripheral blood, taken 28 days after the second AZD1222 dose. This receptor was identified in an adult who received the AZD1222 COVID-19 vaccine. CDR3 DNA: TGCGCCAGCAGCTTGACAGTTAACACTGAAGCTTTCTTT. Translated: CASSLTVNTEAFF.